These 21 T cell receptor beta chains came from one sample sequenced in a study of CXCR3-negative and CXCR3-positive naive CD8 T cells. TRB cDNA libraries were made by UMI-labeled 5' RACE. For each CDR3 protein, TCRdb gives one entry from its re-call of the 5' RACE reads, without DNA. Its table lists tens of thousands of distinct CDR3 sequences. The sequencing sample was made of naive CXCR3- CD8+ T cells from blood. Subset described: CD45RO-CCR7+CD27+CD95- naive CD8+ T cells lacking CXCR3 (TNR3-). Source of these receptors: a human donor in good health. Some clones in this sample may be carry-over from other donors' samples.

The rearrangement links TRBV29-1 to TRBJ2-7. The CDR3 runs to 13 residues. CDR1 SQVTM and CDR2 ANQGSEA come from the germline V gene. This CDR3 is CSVEVPGSYEQYF.

The chain employs TRBV29-1 and TRBJ2-1; the D gene TCRdb calls, TRBD2, cannot be checked with no DNA. The germline V gene encodes CDR1 SQVTM and CDR2 ANQGSEA. The CDR3 loop spans 17 amino acids. CDR3 region: CSASGTSGQSSYNEQFF.

This chain connects TRBV7-2 to TRBJ2-1; TCRdb reports TRBD1, a call that lacks DNA to check it against. The CDR3 is 15 residues long. CDR1 is SGHTA and CDR2 is FQGNSA in the germline V gene. This CDR3 reads CASSSSVWGANEQFF.

The V and J genes are TRBV29-1 and TRBJ2-2. Germline V gene data show CDR1 as SQVTM and CDR2 as ANQGSEA. The CDR3 length is 13 residues. CDR3 region: CSVDEKNTGELFF.

The chain is built from TRBV9 and TRBJ2-1; TCRdb designates TRBD1, a call that cannot be tested without DNA. The CDR3 runs 14 residues. Germline V gives CDR1 SGDLS, CDR2 YYNGEE. This CDR3 reads CASSVDPQPNEQFF.

The chain employs TRBV29-1 and TRBJ1-5. The CDR3 is 12 amino acids. Germline-derived CDR1 and CDR2 are SQVTM and ANQGSEA. The CDR3 loop reads CSVGGGDQPQHF.

The V call is TRBV15, the J call TRBJ2-5; with no DNA, the TCRdb D assignment of TRBD1 cannot be verified. Germline CDR1 and CDR2: LNHNV and YYDKDF (reference sequence). This CDR3 has 17 residues. The CDR3 spells CATSREMATGALETQYF.

This sequence joins TRBV7-2 and TRBJ2-3; TCRdb's D gene call, TRBD1, goes unchecked for lack of DNA. The CDR3 covers 18 residues. Germline values: CDR1 SGHTA, CDR2 FQGNSA. The CDR3: CASSLPISAGAETDTQYF.

V gene TRBV7-2 combines with J gene TRBJ1-2; TCRdb names TRBD1, which stays unverified in the absence of DNA. The germline V gene has CDR1 SGHTA and CDR2 FQGNSA. The CDR3 totals 14 residues. The CDR3 spells CASSSPLLGAAYTF.

The chain is built from TRBV5-6 and TRBJ2-2. Germline V CDR1 and CDR2: SGHDT, YYEEEE. The CDR3 totals 14 residues. CDR3 amino acids: CASSLSLNTGELFF.

The chain employs TRBV7-9 and TRBJ2-7; with no DNA, the TCRdb D assignment of TRBD2 cannot be verified. Germline V CDR1 and CDR2: SEHNR, FQNEAQ (reference sequence). This CDR3 is built from 13 residues. The CDR3: CASSFLAGDEQYF.

V usage is TRBV10-2 and J usage is TRBJ2-7; as DNA is missing, the TRBD1 call by TCRdb cannot be tested. CDR1 and CDR2 from the germline V gene are WSHSY and SAAADI. The CDR3 totals 14 residues. The CDR3 sequence: CASSARGEAVEQYF.

The chain combines TRBV5-5 with TRBJ2-2; the TRBD2 assignment by TCRdb is unverifiable without DNA. The CDR3 spans 18 residues. Looked up from germline, CDR1 is SGHKS and CDR2 is YYEKEE (reference sequence). This CDR3 is CASSLGQTGTPNTGELFF.

The chain has TRBV12-3 or TRBV12-4 and TRBJ2-1; TCRdb's D gene call, TRBD1, goes unchecked for lack of DNA. This CDR3 spans 15 amino acids. This CDR3 reads CASSLSGGPYNEQFF.

The chain uses TRBV7-6 and TRBJ2-1. CDR3 length equals 14 residues. CDR1 and CDR2 from the germline V gene are SGHVS and FNYEAQ. The CDR3 sequence: CASSLDPRYNEQFF.

This chain connects TRBV5-1 to TRBJ2-1; TCRdb lists TRBD1, though no DNA is available to test this call. Germline-derived CDR1 and CDR2 are SGHRS and YFSETQ. The CDR3 has 16 residues. CDR3 sequence reads: CASSRDRVVLLNEQFF. Together with reference TRBV5-1 and TRBJ2-1, the CDR3 gives the full variable domain: KAGVTQTPRYLIKTRGQQVTLSCSPISGHRSVSWYQQTPGQGLQFLFEYFSETQRNKGNFPGRFSGRQFSNSRSEMNVSTLELGDSALYLCASSRDRVVLLNEQFFGPGTRLTVL.

The J gene is TRBJ2-7, the V gene TRBV6-5; TCRdb selects TRBD2, and the lack of DNA leaves this call unchecked. Germline loops: CDR1 MNHEY, CDR2 SVGAGI. This CDR3 is built from 16 residues. CDR3 in amino acids: CASSYGTSGGAGEQYF.

The chain employs TRBV12-3 or TRBV12-4 and TRBJ1-5. CDR3 length: 16 amino acids. The CDR3 loop is CASSSAGPESNQPQHF.

The genes are TRBV27 and TRBJ1-1; TCRdb's D gene call, TRBD1, goes unchecked for lack of DNA. The CDR3 covers 13 residues. The germline V gene encodes CDR1 MNHEY and CDR2 SMNVEV (reference sequence). The CDR3 loop reads CASSSTGNTEAFF.

V usage is TRBV7-9 and J usage is TRBJ2-5; the TCRdb call, TRBD1, lacks DNA for checking. The CDR3 runs to 15 residues. Germline CDR1 reads SEHNR; CDR2 reads FQNEAQ (reference sequence). CDR3 in amino acids: CASSQNRVREETQYF.

The V gene is TRBV7-6, the J gene TRBJ2-7; the D gene TCRdb calls, TRBD1, cannot be checked with no DNA. This CDR3 is 14 amino acids long. In germline, CDR1 is SGHVS, CDR2 FNYEAQ. The chain's CDR3 is CASSLGQGATGLYF.